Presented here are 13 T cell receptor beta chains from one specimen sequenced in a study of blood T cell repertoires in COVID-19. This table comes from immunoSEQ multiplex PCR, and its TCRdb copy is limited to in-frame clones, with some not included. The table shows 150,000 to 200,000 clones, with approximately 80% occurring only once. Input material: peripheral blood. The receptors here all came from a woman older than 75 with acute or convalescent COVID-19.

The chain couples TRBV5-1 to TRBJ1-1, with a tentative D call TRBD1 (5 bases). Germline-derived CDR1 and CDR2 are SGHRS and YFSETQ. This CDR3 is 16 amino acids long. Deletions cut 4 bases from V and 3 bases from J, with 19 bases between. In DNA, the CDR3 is TGCGCCAGCAGCCGTTATATGGGGCCGTCCGACACTGAAGCTTTCTTT. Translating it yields CASSRYMGPSDTEAFF.

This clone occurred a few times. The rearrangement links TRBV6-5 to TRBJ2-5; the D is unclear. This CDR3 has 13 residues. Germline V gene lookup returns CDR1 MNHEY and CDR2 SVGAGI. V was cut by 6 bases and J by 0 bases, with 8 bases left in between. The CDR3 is CASSTLYQETQYF. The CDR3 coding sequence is TGTGCCAGCAGCACTCTGTACCAAGAGACCCAGTACTTC.

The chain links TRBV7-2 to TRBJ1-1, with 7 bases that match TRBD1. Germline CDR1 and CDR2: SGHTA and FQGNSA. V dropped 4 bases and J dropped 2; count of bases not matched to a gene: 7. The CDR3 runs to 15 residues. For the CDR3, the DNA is TGTGCCAGCAGCTCAAACAGGGGCCCAAACACTGAAGCTTTCTTT. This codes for CASSSNRGPNTEAFF.

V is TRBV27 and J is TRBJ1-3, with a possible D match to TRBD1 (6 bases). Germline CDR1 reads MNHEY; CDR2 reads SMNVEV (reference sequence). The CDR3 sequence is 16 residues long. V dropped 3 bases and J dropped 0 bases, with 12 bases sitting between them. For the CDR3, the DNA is TGTGCCAGCAGTTTGACAGGCCCCTTCTCTGGAAACACCATATATTTT. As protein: CASSLTGPFSGNTIYF.

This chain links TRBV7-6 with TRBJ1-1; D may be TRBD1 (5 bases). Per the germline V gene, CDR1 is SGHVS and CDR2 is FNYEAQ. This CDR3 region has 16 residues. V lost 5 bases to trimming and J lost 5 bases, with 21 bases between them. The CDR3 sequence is CASSPPRTTGPTEAFF. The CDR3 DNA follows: TGTGCCAGCAGCCCCCCCCGGACAACTGGGCCGACTGAAGCTTTCTTT.

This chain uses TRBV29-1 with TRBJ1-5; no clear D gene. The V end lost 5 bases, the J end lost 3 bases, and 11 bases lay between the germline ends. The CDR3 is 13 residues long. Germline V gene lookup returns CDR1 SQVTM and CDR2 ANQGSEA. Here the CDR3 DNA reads TGCAGCGTTTCCCACGGTTTCAATCAGCCCCAGCATTTT. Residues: CSVSHGFNQPQHF.

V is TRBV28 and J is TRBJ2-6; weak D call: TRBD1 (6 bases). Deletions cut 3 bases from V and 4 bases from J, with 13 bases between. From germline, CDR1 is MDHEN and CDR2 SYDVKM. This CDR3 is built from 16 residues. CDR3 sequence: CASSLSTGPGANVLTF. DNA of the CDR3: TGTGCCAGCAGTTTGTCCACAGGGCCCGGGGCCAACGTCCTGACTTTC.

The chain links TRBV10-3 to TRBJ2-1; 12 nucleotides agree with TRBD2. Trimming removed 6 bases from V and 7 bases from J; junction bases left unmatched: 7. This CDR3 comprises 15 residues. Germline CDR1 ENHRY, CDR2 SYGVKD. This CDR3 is CAISRTSGDLNEQFF. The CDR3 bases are TGTGCCATCAGCCGGACTAGCGGGGATCTTAATGAGCAGTTCTTC.

The chain's CDR3 is CASSLGGQGAWETQYF. The CDR3 region has the DNA TGTGCCAGCAGCTTGGGGGGACAGGGGGCCTGGGAGACCCAGTACTTC. V is TRBV5-5 and J is TRBJ2-5, with 12 bases matching TRBD1. The germline CDR1 and CDR2 sequences are SGHKS and YYEKEE (reference sequence). CDR3 size: 16 residues. Losses at the gene ends were 0 bases for V and 5 bases for J; bases not matched to a gene: 5.

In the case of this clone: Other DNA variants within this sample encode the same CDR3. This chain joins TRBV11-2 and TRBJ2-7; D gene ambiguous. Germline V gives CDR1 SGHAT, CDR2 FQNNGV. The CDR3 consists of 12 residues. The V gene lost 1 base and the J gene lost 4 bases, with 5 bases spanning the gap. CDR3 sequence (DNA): TGTGCCAGCAGCTTAGTATCTTACGAGCAGTACTTC. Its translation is CASSLVSYEQYF.

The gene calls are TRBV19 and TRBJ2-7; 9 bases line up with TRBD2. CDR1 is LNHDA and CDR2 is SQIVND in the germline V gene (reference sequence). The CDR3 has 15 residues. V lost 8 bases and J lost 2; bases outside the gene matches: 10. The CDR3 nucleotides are TGTGCCAGTTCCAACGGCCTAGCGGGAACCTACGAGCAGTACTTC. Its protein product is CASSNGLAGTYEQYF.

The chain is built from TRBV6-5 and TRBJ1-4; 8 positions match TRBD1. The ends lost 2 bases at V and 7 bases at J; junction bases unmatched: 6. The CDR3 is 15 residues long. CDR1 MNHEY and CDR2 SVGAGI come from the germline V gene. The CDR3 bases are TGTGCCAGCAGTTACCCAGGGGGCCTTCGTGAAAAACTGTTTTTT. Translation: CASSYPGGLREKLFF.

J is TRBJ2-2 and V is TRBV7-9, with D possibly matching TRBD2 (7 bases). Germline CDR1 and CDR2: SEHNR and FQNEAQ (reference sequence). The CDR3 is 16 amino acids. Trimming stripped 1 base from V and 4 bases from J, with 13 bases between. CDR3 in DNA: TGTGCCAGCAGCTTAGTTGAGGCGGGGGCCACCGGGGAGCTGTTTTTT. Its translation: CASSLVEAGATGELFF.